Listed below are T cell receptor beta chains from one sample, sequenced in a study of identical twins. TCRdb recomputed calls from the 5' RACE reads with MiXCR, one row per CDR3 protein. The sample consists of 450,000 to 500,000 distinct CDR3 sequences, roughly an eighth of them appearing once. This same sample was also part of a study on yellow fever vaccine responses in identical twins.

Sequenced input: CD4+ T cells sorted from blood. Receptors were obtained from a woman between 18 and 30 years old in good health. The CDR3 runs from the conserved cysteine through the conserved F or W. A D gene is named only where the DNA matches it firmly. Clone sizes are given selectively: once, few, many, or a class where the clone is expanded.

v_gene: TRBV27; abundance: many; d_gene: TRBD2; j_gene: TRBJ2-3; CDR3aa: CASSSGAGGAQYF; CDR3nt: TGTGCCAGCAGTTCTGGAGCGGGGGGGGCGCAGTATTTT
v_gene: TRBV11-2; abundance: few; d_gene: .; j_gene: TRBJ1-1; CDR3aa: CASSQTQGITEAFF; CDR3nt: TGTGCCAGCAGTCAAACACAGGGCATCACTGAAGCTTTCTTT
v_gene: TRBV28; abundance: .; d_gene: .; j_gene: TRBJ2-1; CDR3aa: CASNGEVNEQFF; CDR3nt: TGTGCCAGCAATGGGGAGGTGAATGAGCAGTTCTTC
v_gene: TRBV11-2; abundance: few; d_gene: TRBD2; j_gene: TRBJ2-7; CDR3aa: CASSLDLAGGRYEQYF; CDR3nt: TGTGCCAGCAGCTTAGATCTCGCGGGGGGCCGGTACGAGCAGTACTTC
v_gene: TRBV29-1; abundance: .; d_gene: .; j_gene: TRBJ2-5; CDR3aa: CSVAHRAQETQYF; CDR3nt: TGCAGCGTTGCTCACAGGGCCCAAGAGACCCAGTACTTC
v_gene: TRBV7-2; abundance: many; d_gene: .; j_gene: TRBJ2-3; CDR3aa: CASSLGVGNTDTQYF; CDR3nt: TGTGCCAGCAGCTTAGGTGTGGGTAACACAGATACGCAGTATTTT
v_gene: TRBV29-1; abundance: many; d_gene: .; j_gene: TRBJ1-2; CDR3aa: CSVEFLYGYTF; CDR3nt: TGCAGCGTTGAGTTCCTTTATGGCTACACCTTC
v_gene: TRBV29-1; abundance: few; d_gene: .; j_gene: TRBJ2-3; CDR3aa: CSVVQGTDTQYF; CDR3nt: TGCAGCGTTGTCCAGGGAACAGATACGCAGTATTTT
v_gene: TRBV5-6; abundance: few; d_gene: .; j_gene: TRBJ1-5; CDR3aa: CASSLAKGGPSQPQHF; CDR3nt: TGTGCCAGCAGCTTGGCCAAGGGGGGGCCCTCTCAGCCCCAGCATTTT
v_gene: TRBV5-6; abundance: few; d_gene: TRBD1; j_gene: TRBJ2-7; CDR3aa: CASIPRERQGANEQYF; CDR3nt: TGTGCCAGCATCCCTCGCGAACGACAGGGCGCGAACGAGCAGTACTTC
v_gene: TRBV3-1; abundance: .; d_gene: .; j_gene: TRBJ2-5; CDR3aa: CASSQVSGRLRGETQYF; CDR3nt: TGTGCCAGCAGCCAAGTCTCTGGCAGGCTCAGGGGAGAGACCCAGTACTTC
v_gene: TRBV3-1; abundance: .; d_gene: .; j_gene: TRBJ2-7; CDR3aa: CASSPIGEGIRYF; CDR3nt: TGTGCCAGCAGCCCTATCGGTGAGGGGATTAGGTACTTC
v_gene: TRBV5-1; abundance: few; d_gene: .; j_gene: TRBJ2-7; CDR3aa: CASSLVRGSGYEQYF; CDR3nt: TGCGCCAGCAGCTTGGTCCGGGGCTCCGGCTACGAGCAGTACTTC
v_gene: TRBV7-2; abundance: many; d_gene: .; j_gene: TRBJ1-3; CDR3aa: CASSLVGSSGNTIYF; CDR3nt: TGTGCCAGCAGCTTAGTAGGTAGCTCTGGAAACACCATATATTTT
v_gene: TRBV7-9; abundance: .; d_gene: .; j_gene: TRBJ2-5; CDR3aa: CASSLVTGGIETQYF; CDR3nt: TGTGCCAGCAGCTTAGTCACAGGTGGAATTGAGACCCAGTACTTC
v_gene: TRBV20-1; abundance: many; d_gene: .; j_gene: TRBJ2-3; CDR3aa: CSADSGDTQYF; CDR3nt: TGCAGTGCAGACTCAGGGGATACGCAGTATTTT
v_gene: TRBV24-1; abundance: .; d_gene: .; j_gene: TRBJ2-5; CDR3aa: CATSDFGRTETQYF; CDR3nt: TGTGCCACCAGTGATTTTGGCAGGACAGAGACCCAGTACTTC
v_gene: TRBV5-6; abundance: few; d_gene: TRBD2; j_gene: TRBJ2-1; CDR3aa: CASRRGLAGGNEQFF; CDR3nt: TGTGCCAGCAGAAGAGGACTAGCGGGGGGCAATGAGCAGTTCTTC
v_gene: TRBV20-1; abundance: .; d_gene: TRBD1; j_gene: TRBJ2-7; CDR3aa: CSARRGTGGVEQYF; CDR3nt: TGCAGTGCTAGGCGAGGGACAGGTGGGGTCGAGCAGTACTTC
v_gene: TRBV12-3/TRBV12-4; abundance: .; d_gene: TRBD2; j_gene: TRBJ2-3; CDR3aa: CASNLFGGGADTQYF; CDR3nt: TGTGCCAGCAACTTATTCGGGGGGGGAGCAGATACGCAGTATTTT
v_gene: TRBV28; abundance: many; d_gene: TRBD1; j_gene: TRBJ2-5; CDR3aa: CASSRQGSRETQYF; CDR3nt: TGTGCCAGCAGCCGACAGGGTAGTAGGGAGACCCAGTACTTC
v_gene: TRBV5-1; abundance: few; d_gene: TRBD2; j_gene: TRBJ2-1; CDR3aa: CASSPRTSGGAGNEQFF; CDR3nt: TGCGCCAGCAGCCCTCGGACTAGCGGGGGGGCAGGCAATGAGCAGTTCTTC
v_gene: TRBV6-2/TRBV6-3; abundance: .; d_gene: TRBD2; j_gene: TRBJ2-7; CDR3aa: CASSPGQRTSGRSYEQYF; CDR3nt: TGTGCCAGCAGTCCCGGACAGCGTACTAGCGGGAGATCCTACGAGCAGTACTTC
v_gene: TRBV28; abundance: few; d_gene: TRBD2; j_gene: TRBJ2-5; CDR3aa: CASSRSGAIGTQYF; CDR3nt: TGTGCCAGCAGCCGTAGCGGGGCCATAGGGACCCAGTACTTC
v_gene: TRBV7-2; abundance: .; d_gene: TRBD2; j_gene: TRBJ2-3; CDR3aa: CASSLGLAGEADTQYF; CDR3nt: TGTGCCAGCAGCCTAGGACTAGCGGGAGAGGCAGATACGCAGTATTTT
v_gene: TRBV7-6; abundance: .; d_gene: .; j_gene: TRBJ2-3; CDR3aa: CASSLATTNTDTQYF; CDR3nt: TGTGCCAGCAGCTTAGCGACGACAAACACAGATACGCAGTATTTT
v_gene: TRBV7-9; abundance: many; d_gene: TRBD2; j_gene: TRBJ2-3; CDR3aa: CASSSTSGTSTDTQYF; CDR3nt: TGTGCCAGCAGCTCGACTAGCGGGACTAGCACAGATACGCAGTATTTT
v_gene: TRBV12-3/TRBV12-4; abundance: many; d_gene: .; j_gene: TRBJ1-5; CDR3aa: CASTSGVSQPQHF; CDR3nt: TGTGCCAGCACCTCAGGGGTTTCTCAGCCCCAGCATTTT
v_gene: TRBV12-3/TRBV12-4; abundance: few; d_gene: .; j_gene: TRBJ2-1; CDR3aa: CASSFAAGNEQFF; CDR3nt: TGTGCCAGCAGTTTTGCAGCTGGGAATGAGCAGTTCTTC
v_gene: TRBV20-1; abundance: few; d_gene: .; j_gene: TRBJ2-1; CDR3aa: CSAGLAYNEQFF; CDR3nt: TGCAGTGCTGGACTCGCCTACAATGAGCAGTTCTTC
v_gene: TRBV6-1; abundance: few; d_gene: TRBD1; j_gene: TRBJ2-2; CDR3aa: CASSASGTATGELFF; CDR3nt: TGTGCCAGCAGTGCCTCCGGGACAGCCACCGGGGAGCTGTTTTTT
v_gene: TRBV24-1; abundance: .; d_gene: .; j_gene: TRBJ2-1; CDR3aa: CARGVMGYNEQFF; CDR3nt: TGTGCCCGAGGGGTTATGGGGTACAATGAGCAGTTCTTC
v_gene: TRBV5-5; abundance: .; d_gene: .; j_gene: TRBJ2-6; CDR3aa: CASTPGRLSSGANVLTF; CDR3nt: TGTGCCAGCACCCCTGGCCGCCTAAGCTCTGGGGCCAACGTCCTGACTTTC
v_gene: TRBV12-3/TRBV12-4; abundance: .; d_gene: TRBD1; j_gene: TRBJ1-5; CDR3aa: CASRIDRVGQPQHF; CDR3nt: TGTGCCAGCAGGATCGACAGGGTAGGGCAGCCCCAGCATTTT
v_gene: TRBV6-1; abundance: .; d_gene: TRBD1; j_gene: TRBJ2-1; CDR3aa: CASSEATGGNEQFF; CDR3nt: TGTGCCAGCAGTGAAGCGACAGGGGGCAATGAGCAGTTCTTC
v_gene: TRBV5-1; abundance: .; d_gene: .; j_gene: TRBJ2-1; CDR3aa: CASSLGAGVPYNEQFF; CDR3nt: TGCGCCAGCAGCTTGGGGGCCGGGGTACCCTACAATGAGCAGTTCTTC
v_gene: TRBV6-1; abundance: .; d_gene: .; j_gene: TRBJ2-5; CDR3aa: CASTPDYLGETQYF; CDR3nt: TGTGCCAGTACCCCCGACTACCTCGGGGAGACCCAGTACTTC
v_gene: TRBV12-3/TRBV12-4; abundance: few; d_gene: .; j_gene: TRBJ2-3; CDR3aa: CASKARRMDTQYF; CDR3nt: TGTGCCAGCAAGGCTAGGAGGATGGATACGCAGTATTTT
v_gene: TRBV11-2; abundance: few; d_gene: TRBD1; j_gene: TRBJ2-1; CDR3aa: CASSFRDRGTEQFF; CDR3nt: TGTGCCAGCAGCTTCCGGGACAGGGGGACTGAGCAGTTCTTC
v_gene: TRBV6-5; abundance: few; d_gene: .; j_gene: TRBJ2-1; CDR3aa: CASSATGIEQFF; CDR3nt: TGTGCCAGCAGTGCCACCGGGATAGAGCAGTTCTTC
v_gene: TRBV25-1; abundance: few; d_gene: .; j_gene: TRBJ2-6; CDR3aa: CASSEGRSGANVLTF; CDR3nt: TGTGCCAGCAGTGAGGGGAGGTCTGGGGCCAACGTCCTGACTTTC
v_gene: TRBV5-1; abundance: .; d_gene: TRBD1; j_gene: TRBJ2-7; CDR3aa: CASRTGTGGVEQYF; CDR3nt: TGCGCCAGCAGGACCGGGACAGGGGGCGTCGAGCAGTACTTC
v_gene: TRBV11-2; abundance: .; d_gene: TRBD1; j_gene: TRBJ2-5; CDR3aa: CASSRQGFQETQYF; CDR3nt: TGTGCCAGCAGCCGACAGGGCTTCCAAGAGACCCAGTACTTC
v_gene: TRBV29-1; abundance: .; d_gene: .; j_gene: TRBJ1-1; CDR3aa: CSVERGGLGTEAFF; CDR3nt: TGCAGCGTTGAACGCGGGGGGCTAGGCACTGAAGCTTTCTTT
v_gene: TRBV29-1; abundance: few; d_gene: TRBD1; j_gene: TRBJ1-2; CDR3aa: CSVEVPKGAPDYGYTF; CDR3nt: TGCAGCGTTGAAGTCCCGAAGGGGGCGCCGGACTATGGCTACACCTTC
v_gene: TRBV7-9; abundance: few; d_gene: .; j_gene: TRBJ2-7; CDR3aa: CASRRDVLQYF; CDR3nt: TGTGCCAGCAGACGAGACGTTCTGCAGTACTTC
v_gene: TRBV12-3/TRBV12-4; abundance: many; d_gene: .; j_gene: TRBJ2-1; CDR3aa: CASRATGTEQFF; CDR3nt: TGTGCCAGCAGGGCCACCGGGACAGAGCAGTTCTTC
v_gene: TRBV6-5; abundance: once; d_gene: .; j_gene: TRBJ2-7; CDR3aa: CASSYAQATAEQYF; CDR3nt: TGTGCCAGCAGTTATGCCCAGGCTACCGCCGAGCAGTACTTC
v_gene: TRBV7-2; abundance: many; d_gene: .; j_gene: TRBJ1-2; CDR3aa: CASSLAGLGGYTF; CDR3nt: TGTGCCAGCAGCTTAGCCGGGTTAGGGGGCTACACCTTC
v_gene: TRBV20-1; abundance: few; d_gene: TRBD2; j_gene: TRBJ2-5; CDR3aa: CSARSSGTSFQYF; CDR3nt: TGCAGTGCTAGATCTTCCGGGACTAGTTTTCAGTACTTC
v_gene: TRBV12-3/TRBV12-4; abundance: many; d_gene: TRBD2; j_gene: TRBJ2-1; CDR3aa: CASSYQREGQFF; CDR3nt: TGTGCCAGCAGTTACCAGCGGGAAGGGCAGTTCTTC
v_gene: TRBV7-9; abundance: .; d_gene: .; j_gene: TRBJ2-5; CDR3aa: CASSRFTGDLTQETQYF; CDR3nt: TGTGCCAGCAGCCGATTTACCGGGGACCTCACACAAGAGACCCAGTACTTC
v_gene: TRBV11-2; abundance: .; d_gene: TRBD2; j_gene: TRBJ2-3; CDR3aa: CASSLVNREGPIF; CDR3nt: TGTGCCAGCAGCTTAGTCAACCGGGAGGGACCCATTTTT
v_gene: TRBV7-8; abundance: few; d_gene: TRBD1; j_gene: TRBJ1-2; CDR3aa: CASSLVQGDRGVYGYTF; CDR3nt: TGTGCCAGCAGCTTAGTCCAGGGGGACAGGGGAGTCTATGGCTACACCTTC
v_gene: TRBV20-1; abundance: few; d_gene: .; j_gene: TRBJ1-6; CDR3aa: CSATRDNNSPLHF; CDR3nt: TGCAGTGCTACCCGGGATAATAATTCACCCCTCCACTTT
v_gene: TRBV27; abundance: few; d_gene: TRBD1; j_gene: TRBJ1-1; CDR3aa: CASAGDRVLSTEAFF; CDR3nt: TGTGCCAGCGCTGGGGACAGGGTACTTTCCACTGAAGCTTTCTTT